These 17 T cell receptor beta chains originate from one sample sequenced in a study of CD8 T cells in Susac syndrome. A quantity of about 0.5 to 1 ug RNA underwent reverse transcription using random hexamers. MiXCR, run by TCRdb on the immunoSEQ multiplex PCR reads, gives a single entry per CDR3 protein. In the table there are 160,000 or so distinct CDR3 sequences, around 96% of which are singletons. The sequenced sample consisted of CD8+ T cells from PBMCs. These receptor sequences come from a human donor with multiple sclerosis.

The chain carries TRBV29-1 and TRBJ2-1; 12 bases line up with TRBD2. The CDR3 is 16 amino acids. Looked up from germline, CDR1 is SQVTM and CDR2 is ANQGSEA. V lost 7 bases to trimming and J lost 6 bases; unmatched junction nucleotides: 13. This CDR3 is CSGWTSGIGWSNEQFF. In DNA form, the CDR3 reads TGCAGCGGCTGGACTAGCGGGATAGGGTGGAGCAATGAGCAGTTCTTC.

The V gene is TRBV25-1, the J gene TRBJ2-5; 7 bases match TRBD1. Germline CDR1 and CDR2: MGHDK and SYGVNS. V lost 0 bases, J lost 4 bases, and 11 bases stayed unmatched. The CDR3 has 17 residues. The CDR3 loop is CASSEYGQGAGGETQYF. The CDR3, as DNA: TGTGCCAGCAGTGAATATGGCCAAGGGGCAGGGGGAGAGACCCAGTACTTC.

The chain joins TRBV11-2 to TRBJ2-3; 12 nucleotides line up with TRBD2. This CDR3 spans 18 amino acids. Germline assignment: CDR1 SGHAT and CDR2 FQNNGV. Losses at the gene ends were 3 bases for V and 2 bases for J; bases not matched to a gene: 9. The CDR3: CASSLLAGGPGYTDTQYF. CDR3 DNA sequence: TGTGCCAGCAGCTTGCTAGCGGGGGGGCCAGGCTACACAGATACGCAGTATTTT.

This chain connects TRBV29-1 to TRBJ2-3, with D maybe TRBD1 (6 bases). The germline CDR1 and CDR2 sequences are SQVTM and ANQGSEA. Trimming shortened V by 7 bases and J by 0 bases, and 17 bases separated the two germline ends. The CDR3 has 15 amino acids. The CDR3: CSAVPGTPSTDTQYF. The CDR3 region has the DNA TGCAGCGCCGTGCCGGGGACACCTAGCACAGATACGCAGTATTTT.

The V and J genes are TRBV14 and TRBJ2-7; TRBD2 matches at 9 bases. Per the germline V gene, CDR1 is SGHDN and CDR2 is FVKESK. The CDR3 has 18 residues. Trimming removed 1 base from V and 2 bases from J; junction bases left unmatched: 12. CDR3 sequence: CASSQGAGGPPFPYEQYF. CDR3 coding DNA: TGTGCCAGCAGCCAAGGAGCGGGAGGTCCTCCCTTTCCCTACGAGCAGTACTTC.

The chain recombines TRBV19 with TRBJ1-1; tentatively, D is TRBD1 (6 bases). V lost 3 bases to trimming and J lost 0 bases, with 14 bases between them. Germline CDR1 reads LNHDA; CDR2 reads SQIVND (reference sequence). There are 16 residues in the CDR3. CDR3 bases: TGTGCCAGTAGTATCCGGACAGAAACGATGAACACTGAAGCTTTCTTT. Encoded protein: CASSIRTETMNTEAFF.

A single count supports this clonotype. The J gene is TRBJ2-1, the V gene TRBV12-3 or TRBV12-4; 9 nucleotides agree with TRBD2. The CDR3 length is 15 residues. V lost 4 bases to trimming and J lost 0 bases; unmatched junction nucleotides: 1. The CDR3 sequence: CASSWTSASYNEQFF. CDR3 coding DNA: TGTGCCAGCAGTTGGACTAGCGCCTCCTACAATGAGCAGTTCTTC.

The J gene is TRBJ1-1, the V gene TRBV7-9; the D is unclear. V was shortened by 6 bases and J by 7 bases, with 12 bases between the two germline ends. The CDR3 has 12 amino acids. Germline V gene sequence: CDR1 SEHNR, CDR2 FQNEAQ (reference sequence). For the CDR3, the DNA is TGTGCCAGCAGTCCGAGGACTGGTGAAGCTTTCTTT. Protein product: CASSPRTGEAFF. The whole variable domain, remainder taken from reference TRBV7-9 and TRBJ1-1, is DTGVSQNPRHKITKRGQNVTFRCDPISEHNRLYWYRQTLGQGPEFLTYFQNEAQLEKSRLLSDRFSAERPKGSFSTLEIQRTEQGDSAMYLCASSPRTGEAFFGQGTRLTVV.

The rearrangement uses TRBV29-1 and TRBJ2-7; D might be TRBD1 (5 bases). The ends were cut back, 7 bases at V and 1 base at J, with 11 bases in the middle. The CDR3 runs 12 residues. CDR1 and CDR2 from the germline V gene are SQVTM and ANQGSEA. DNA of the CDR3: TGCAGCGCCCGACAGACTTCCTACGAGCAGTACTTC. It is translated as CSARQTSYEQYF.

Here the CDR3 reads CASTLLWEGSGELFF. The CDR3 DNA follows: TGTGCCAGTACTTTATTGTGGGAGGGGTCCGGGGAGCTGTTTTTT. The gene calls are TRBV19 and TRBJ2-2, with 7 bases identical to TRBD2. The CDR3 loop spans 15 amino acids. The junction had 11 bases not matched to a gene; V was cut back by 7 bases and J by 6 bases. Germline-derived CDR1 and CDR2 are LNHDA and SQIVND (reference sequence).

The J gene is TRBJ2-3, the V gene TRBV20-1, with D unresolved. Deletions cut 6 bases from V and 2 bases from J, with 9 bases between. Germline CDR1 is DFQATT and CDR2 is SNEGSKA (reference sequence). The CDR3 loop spans 12 amino acids. This chain's CDR3 is CSAGPVTDTQYF. Written as DNA, the CDR3 is TGCAGTGCCGGGCCCGTCACAGATACGCAGTATTTT.

The chain employs TRBV6-5 and TRBJ2-1, with D hard to call. Looked up from germline, CDR1 is MNHEY and CDR2 is SVGAGI. The V end lost 0 bases, the J end lost 3 bases, and 3 bases lay between the germline ends. The CDR3 sequence is 13 residues long. CDR3 loop: CASSYSGYNEQFF. CDR3 bases: TGTGCCAGCAGTTACTCGGGCTACAATGAGCAGTTCTTC.

The chain is built from TRBV20-1 and TRBJ2-7; TRBD1 is a possible D gene (6 bases). Trimming cost V 3 bases and J 1 base, with 10 bases left between them. The germline V gene has CDR1 DFQATT and CDR2 SNEGSKA (reference sequence). This CDR3 is built from 13 residues. The CDR3 bases are TGCAGTGCTAGGGGGGCAAGATCCTACGAGCAGTACTTC. This encodes CSARGARSYEQYF.

The chain recombines TRBV29-1 with TRBJ1-1, with a weak D call TRBD1 (5 bases). Looked up from germline, CDR1 is SQVTM and CDR2 is ANQGSEA. V was cut by 4 bases and J by 1 base, with 10 bases left in between. The CDR3 runs to 13 residues. The CDR3 DNA follows: TGCAGCGTTGCGGGACCCACGAACACTGAAGCTTTCTTT. Translated, it gives CSVAGPTNTEAFF.

This sequence joins TRBV28 and TRBJ2-4; 10 bases fit TRBD2. The CDR3 consists of 13 residues. The germline gives CDR1 MDHEN, CDR2 SYDVKM. V gave up 2 bases and J gave up 8 bases; unmatched junction bases: 0. CDR3 residues: CASSLLAGDIQYF. The CDR3 DNA is TGTGCCAGCAGTTTACTAGCGGGAGACATTCAGTACTTC.

The rearrangement links TRBV5-6 to TRBJ1-1; D unresolved. There are 14 residues in the CDR3. From germline, CDR1 is SGHDT and CDR2 YYEEEE. V lost 0 bases and J 0 bases, leaving 6 bases between the germline ends. The CDR3: CASSLVFMNTEAFF. The CDR3 nucleotides are TGTGCCAGCAGCTTGGTATTTATGAACACTGAAGCTTTCTTT.

The chain combines TRBV12-3 or TRBV12-4 with TRBJ2-6, with D hard to call. Trimming took 8 bases from V and 3 from J, leaving 5 bases between them. This CDR3 comprises 12 residues. The chain's CDR3 is CASAFGANVLTF. The CDR3 DNA reads TGTGCCAGCGCCTTTGGGGCCAACGTCCTGACTTTC.